This TCR beta chain was sequenced during a study of blood T cell repertoires in COVID-19. Study information: Researchers got acute and convalescent COVID-19 samples from the United States, Italy and Spain. In each case, the material was cDNA or gDNA derived from T cells, B-cell-depleted T cells, or PBMCs.

Enrolled during active infection, Seattle patients were then followed longitudinally. Per the authors' pipeline: Amplification of reference gene primers provided the estimated nucleated cell counts. Clones were sequenced by immunoSEQ multiplex PCR, and TCRdb holds only the in-frame ones, with some missing. V and J calls and clone size are as listed in that table; D and trimming were resolved from the DNA. The data hold around 57,000 clones, with 87% observed a single time. Sequenced: peripheral blood. The receptor was derived from an elderly woman with COVID-19, enrolled during active disease.

The CDR3 loop is CASSGGQGANSSPLHF. The CDR3 DNA is TGCGCCAGCAGCGGGGGACAGGGGGCGAATAGTTCACCCCTCCACTTT. This chain uses TRBV5-1 with TRBJ1-6; 12 positions match TRBD1. Germline loops: CDR1 SGHRS, CDR2 YFSETQ. The CDR3 has 16 residues. The ends lost 4 bases at V and 9 bases at J; junction bases unmatched: 8. Together with reference TRBV5-1 and TRBJ1-6, the CDR3 gives the full variable domain: KAGVTQTPRYLIKTRGQQVTLSCSPISGHRSVSWYQQTPGQGLQFLFEYFSETQRNKGNFPGRFSGRQFSNSRSEMNVSTLELGDSALYLCASSGGQGANSSPLHFGNGTRLTVT.